This entry lists 11 T cell receptor beta chains sequenced from one sample in a study of shared clonotypes between healthy human individuals (dated by TCRdb to between 2020 and 2021). The library was generated by the immunoSEQ multiplex PCR assay. In its TCRdb copy, this immuneACCESS table keeps in-frame sequences only and misses some clones. Where compared with another copy, unresolved V genes explain less than half of these, and the others have no known cause. This sample holds 550,000 to 850,000 clones; approximately 72% were observed only once. Of the sample, less than 2% falls within the top ten clones. The sample consisted of memory CD4+ T cells sorted from blood. Taken with the paper, the label for cell subset or site translates to: CD45RA-negative fraction. These receptors originate from a woman aged 25 to 39 in good health.

The chain carries TRBV10-1 and TRBJ1-5; D uncertain. CDR1 and CDR2 from the germline V gene are WNHNN and SYGVQD (reference sequence). V dropped 6 bases and J dropped 3 bases, with 18 bases sitting between them. This CDR3 comprises 16 residues. CDR3: CASRTPQTYHNQPQHF. DNA for the CDR3: TGCGCCAGCAGAACCCCACAAACATACCACAATCAGCCCCAGCATTTT.

This clone was seen only once. The V call is TRBV11-3, the J call TRBJ2-2, with D uncertain. The germline CDR1 and CDR2 sequences are SGHNT and YENEEA. This CDR3 comprises 14 residues. The V gene lost 0 bases and the J gene lost 4 bases, with 6 bases spanning the gap. The DNA for the CDR3 is TGTGCCAGCAGCTTAGAATCGGCCACCGGGGAGCTGTTTTTT. Translating gives CASSLESATGELFF.

This clone appeared a few times. The same CDR3 arises from other DNA sequences in this sample as well. The chain joins TRBV5-1 to TRBJ2-3, with D maybe TRBD1 (6 bases). Germline CDR1 reads SGHRS; CDR2 reads YFSETQ. CDR3 length: 16 amino acids. The V and J ends lost 0 bases and 0 bases respectively, with 11 bases between them. For the CDR3, the DNA is TGCGCCAGCAGCTTGGCACAGGGACCGAGCACAGATACGCAGTATTTT. Protein: CASSLAQGPSTDTQYF.

The J gene is TRBJ1-4, the V gene TRBV5-1; D not certain. Trimming left V 0 bases short and J 0 bases short, with 6 bases between. The CDR3 totals 15 residues. Germline CDR1 is SGHRS and CDR2 is YFSETQ. In nucleotides, the CDR3 is TGCGCCAGCAGCTTGGACCGTGCAACTAATGAAAAACTGTTTTTT. Protein: CASSLDRATNEKLFF.

The rearrangement links TRBV6-5 to TRBJ2-7; 9 bases are a match to TRBD2. The CDR3 runs 13 residues. V shed 8 bases and J 5 bases; nucleotides not matched to a gene: 7. Germline CDR1 and CDR2: MNHEY and SVGAGI. The CDR3 spells CASGPGLAHEQYF. DNA for the CDR3: TGTGCCAGCGGACCGGGACTAGCCCACGAGCAGTACTTC.

The chain combines TRBV4-2 with TRBJ2-2; D unresolved. CDR3 length equals 18 residues. Trimming removed 0 bases at V and 5 bases at J, with 19 bases between. CDR1 is LGHNA, CDR2 YNFKEQ, per germline. The CDR3 region is CASSQDPSVGSATGELFF. The CDR3 region has the DNA TGTGCCAGCAGCCAAGATCCCAGTGTAGGAAGTGCAACCGGGGAGCTGTTTTTT.

The rearrangement uses TRBV19 and TRBJ1-1; a weak D match, TRBD1 (5 bases). The CDR3 sequence is 15 residues long. The V gene's germline CDR1 is LNHDA and CDR2 SQIVND (reference sequence). The ends were cut back, 5 bases at V and 6 bases at J, with 19 bases in the middle. As DNA, the CDR3 is TGTGCCAGTAGTCTTCGGGGGGGGTATCGTCCTGAAGCTTTCTTT. Protein sequence: CASSLRGGYRPEAFF.

The chain is built from TRBV28 and TRBJ1-1; D may be TRBD1 (6 bases). The CDR3 is 19 residues long. V was cut by 5 bases and J by 4 bases, with 29 bases left in between. Germline CDR1 MDHEN, CDR2 SYDVKM. CDR3 loop: CASSPRQRPGGARGTEAFF. CDR3 DNA sequence: TGTGCCAGCAGTCCAAGGCAGCGGCCGGGGGGGGCGCGTGGCACTGAAGCTTTCTTT.

CDR3 protein: CASSVATGYGYTF. Written as DNA, the CDR3 is TGTGCCAGCAGCGTAGCTACGGGCTATGGCTACACCTTC. This chain joins TRBV9 and TRBJ1-2; D call uncertain. Germline V CDR1 and CDR2: SGDLS, YYNGEE. The CDR3 has 13 residues. V lost 0 bases, J lost 4 bases, and 7 bases lay in between.

This clone was observed a handful of times. The identical CDR3 is also encoded by other nucleotide sequences in the sample. V and J are TRBV5-1 and TRBJ2-1; 9 nucleotides line up with TRBD1. Germline CDR1 SGHRS, CDR2 YFSETQ. The trim removed 0 bases at V and 10 bases at J, leaving 5 bases unmatched. The CDR3 is made up of 14 amino acids. The CDR3 region is CASSLGTGGIEQFF. The CDR3 nucleotides read TGCGCCAGCAGCTTGGGAACAGGGGGCATAGAGCAGTTCTTC.

This clone was seen at least ten times. The chain joins TRBV7-2 to TRBJ1-5; 10 bases agree with TRBD1. Germline V gene lookup returns CDR1 SGHTA and CDR2 FQGNSA. The CDR3 runs to 16 residues. Trimming cost V 1 base and J 2 bases; bases outside gene matches: 2. As DNA, the CDR3 is TGTGCCAGCAGCTTAGTCGGGACAGGGGGCAATCAGCCCCAGCATTTT. It translates to CASSLVGTGGNQPQHF.